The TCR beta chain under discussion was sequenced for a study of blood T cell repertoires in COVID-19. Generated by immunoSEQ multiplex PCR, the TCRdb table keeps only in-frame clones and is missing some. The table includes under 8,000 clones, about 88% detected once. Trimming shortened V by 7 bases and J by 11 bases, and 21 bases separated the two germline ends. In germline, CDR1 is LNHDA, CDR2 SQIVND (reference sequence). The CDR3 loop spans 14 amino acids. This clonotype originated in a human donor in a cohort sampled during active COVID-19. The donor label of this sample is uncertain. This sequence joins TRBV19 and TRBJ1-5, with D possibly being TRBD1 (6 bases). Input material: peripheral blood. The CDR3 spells CASNLGAGSVSQHF. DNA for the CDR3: TGTGCCAGTAATTTGGGGGCAGGATCGGTGTCCCAGCATTTT.